These 7 T cell receptor beta chains share one sample of origin, sequenced in a study of monozygotic twins with inflammatory bowel disease. TCRdb re-analyzed the 5' RACE reads; it lists each CDR3 protein once, without DNA. This table lists around 190,000 distinct CDR3 sequences. Sequenced input: blood. The origin of the receptors is a human donor with ulcerative colitis or Crohn's disease, or a healthy co-twin of an affected twin (not recorded which).

This chain uses TRBV6-5 with TRBJ1-2; TCRdb names TRBD1, which stays unverified in the absence of DNA. The CDR3 runs 13 residues. CDR1 MNHEY and CDR2 SVGAGI come from the germline V gene. The CDR3 protein is CASREDSNYGYTF.

The gene calls are TRBV24-1 and TRBJ2-2. There are 14 residues in the CDR3. Germline V gene lookup returns CDR1 KGHDR and CDR2 SFDVKD. The CDR3 here is CATSAGRVTGELFF.

This chain joins TRBV12-3 or TRBV12-4 and TRBJ1-2; TCRdb's D call, TRBD1, is unchecked because there is no DNA. The CDR3 is made up of 14 amino acids. The CDR3: CASSLRVPHYGYTF.

The chain links TRBV5-6 to TRBJ2-7; TCRdb reports TRBD1, a call that lacks DNA to check it against. Germline values: CDR1 SGHDT, CDR2 YYEEEE. The CDR3 has 15 amino acids. The CDR3 sequence is CASSLRGRTLYEQYF.

The chain carries TRBV20-1 and TRBJ1-3; no DNA is available, so the TRBD1 call from TCRdb remains unchecked. CDR1 is DFQATT, CDR2 SNEGSKA, per germline (reference sequence). CDR3 length equals 13 residues. CDR3 loop: CSARRGAGNTIYF.

This chain links TRBV20-1 with TRBJ1-5. Germline assignment: CDR1 DFQATT and CDR2 SNEGSKA (reference sequence). This CDR3 comprises 13 residues. The CDR3 sequence is CSGGGGSNQPQHF.

The V gene is TRBV20-1, the J gene TRBJ2-2. Per germline, CDR1 DFQATT and CDR2 SNEGSKA (reference sequence). This CDR3 comprises 11 residues. CDR3: CSAEHTGELFF.